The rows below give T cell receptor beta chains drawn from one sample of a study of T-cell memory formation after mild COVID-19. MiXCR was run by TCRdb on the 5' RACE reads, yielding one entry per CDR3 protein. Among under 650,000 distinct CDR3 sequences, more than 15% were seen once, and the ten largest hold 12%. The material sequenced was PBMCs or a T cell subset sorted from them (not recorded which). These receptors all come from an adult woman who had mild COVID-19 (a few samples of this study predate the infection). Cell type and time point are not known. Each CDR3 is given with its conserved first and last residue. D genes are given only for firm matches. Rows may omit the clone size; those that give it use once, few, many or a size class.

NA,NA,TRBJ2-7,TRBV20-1,CSARGGQYSYEQYF,TGCAGTGCTAGAGGAGGACAGTACTCCTACGAGCAGTACTTC
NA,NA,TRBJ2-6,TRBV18,CASSSSTEREPGDNVLTF,TGTGCCAGCTCATCTTCGACAGAACGGGAACCTGGGGACAACGTCCTGACTTTC
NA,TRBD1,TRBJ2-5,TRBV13,CASTLRGTGGETQYF,TGTGCCAGCACCCTGAGGGGGACAGGAGGAGAGACCCAGTACTTC
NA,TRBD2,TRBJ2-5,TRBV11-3,CASSLTTRGGPAQETQYF,TGTGCCAGCAGCCTCACGACTCGGGGGGGGCCAGCCCAAGAGACCCAGTACTTC
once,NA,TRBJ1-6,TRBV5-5,CASSSRGNSYNSPLHF,TGTGCCAGCAGTAGCCGAGGGAACTCCTATAATTCACCCCTCCACTTT
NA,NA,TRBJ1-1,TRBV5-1,CASSLAPDARAEAFF,TGCGCCAGCAGCTTGGCCCCAGACGCCCGCGCTGAAGCTTTCTTT
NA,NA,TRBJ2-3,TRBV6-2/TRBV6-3,CASNRGGGSADTQYF,TGTGCCAGCAACCGCGGGGGCGGGAGCGCAGATACGCAGTATTTT
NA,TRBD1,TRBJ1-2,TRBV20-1,CSARDGQGAYGYTF,TGCAGTGCTAGAGATGGACAGGGCGCCTATGGCTACACCTTC
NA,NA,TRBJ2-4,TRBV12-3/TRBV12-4,CASSLADGNIQYF,TGTGCCAGCAGTTTAGCGGACGGAAACATTCAGTACTTC
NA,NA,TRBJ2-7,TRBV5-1,CASSRDTSPYEQYF,TGCGCCAGCAGCAGAGACACGAGCCCCTACGAGCAGTACTTC
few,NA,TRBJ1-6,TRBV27,CASSTRNPNSPLHF,TGTGCCAGCAGCACCCGCAATCCTAATTCACCCCTCCACTTT
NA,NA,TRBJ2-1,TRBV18,CASSPGGWPGAEYNEQFF,TGTGCCAGCTCACCAGGGGGGTGGCCAGGGGCCGAGTACAATGAGCAGTTCTTC